These 11 T cell receptor beta chains share one sample of origin, sequenced in a study of OX40 agonist ivuxolimab in advanced cancers. Profiled with immunoSEQ multiplex PCR; TCRdb holds only in-frame clones, not every one. The profile shows over 60,000 clones, 75% to 90% of them singletons. The sequences come from CD4+ or CD8+ T cells sorted from blood, collected in a trial of the OX40 agonist ivuxolimab. Receptor source: an adult with an advanced solid tumor such as melanoma, head and neck, liver or kidney cancer.

As for this clone: The CDR3 end shows no conserved phenylalanine or tryptophan, and so a read error is likely. Because the CDR3's place on the DNA is in doubt, the DNA is left out and the CDR3 is given as listed by TCRdb. The chain couples TRBV14 to TRBJ1-2; the table's D call, TRBD1, was not checked against the DNA. The CDR3 is 12 residues long, ends included. From germline, CDR1 is SGHDN and CDR2 FVKESK. The CDR3 loop reads CASSPDRQGKTL.

J is TRBJ1-5 and V is TRBV6-5; tentatively, D is TRBD1 (5 bases). V gave up 5 bases and J gave up 4 bases, with 12 bases separating them. The CDR3 totals 14 residues. CDR1 is MNHEY, CDR2 SVGAGI, per germline. The CDR3 DNA sequence: TGTGCCAGCAGTCCCGACAGTTCGAATCAGCCCCAGCATTTT. Translating it yields CASSPDSSNQPQHF.

The CDR3 region is CASSPPDQLSGNTIYF. CDR3 sequence (DNA): TGTGCCAGCTCACCACCCGACCAACTCTCTGGAAACACCATATATTTT. This sequence joins TRBV18 and TRBJ1-3; D call uncertain. Trimming left V 0 bases short and J 0 bases short, with 9 bases between. Germline V gene lookup returns CDR1 KGHSH and CDR2 LQKENI. This CDR3 has 16 amino acids.

The chain carries TRBV7-9 and TRBJ2-4, with D possibly matching TRBD1 (6 bases). The CDR3 extends over 15 amino acids. V lost 4 bases and J lost 0, with 10 bases in between. Per the germline V gene, CDR1 is SEHNR and CDR2 is FQNEAQ (reference sequence). CDR3 nucleotide sequence: TGTGCCAGCAGCTCAACAGGGTTAGCCAAAAACATTCAGTACTTC. The encoded protein is CASSSTGLAKNIQYF.

The V and J genes are TRBV19 and TRBJ2-5; TRBD1 matches at 11 bases. V lost 9 bases and J lost 5; bases outside the gene matches: 5. The CDR3 extends over 13 amino acids. Looked up from germline, CDR1 is LNHDA and CDR2 is SQIVND (reference sequence). In DNA form, the CDR3 reads TGTGCCAGCGGGACAGGGGGTGGGGAGACCCAGTACTTC. It encodes CASGTGGGETQYF.

This chain joins TRBV18 and TRBJ1-1; the D is unclear. The V gene's germline CDR1 is KGHSH and CDR2 LQKENI. The CDR3 extends over 15 amino acids. V shed 0 bases and J shed 1 base, with 9 bases lying between them. The DNA of the CDR3 is TGTGCCAGCTCACCACCGAAAAATAAGAACACTGAAGCTTTCTTT. This translates into CASSPPKNKNTEAFF.

The chain carries TRBV19 and TRBJ2-4, with D possibly called TRBD1 or TRBD2 (6 bases each). This CDR3 has 17 residues. V was trimmed by 1 base and J by 0 bases, leaving 13 bases between them. The germline V gene has CDR1 LNHDA and CDR2 SQIVND (reference sequence). The CDR3, as DNA: TGTGCCAGTAGTATAGCCCCCGGGGGCTTAGCCAAAAACATTCAGTACTTC. This sequence encodes CASSIAPGGLAKNIQYF.

The V gene is TRBV21-1, the J gene TRBJ2-1; the table's D call, TRBD2, has no DNA check behind it. TRBV21-1 is shown as a pseudogene. This CDR3 spans 17 amino acids. The CDR3 is CASSANLLAEPWNEQFF. CDR3 nucleotide sequence: TGTGCCAGCAGCGCCAACCTACTAGCGGAGCCTTGGAATGAGCAGTTCTTC.

This clone was seen just once. This chain links TRBV5-1 with TRBJ1-4, with 7 bases lining up with TRBD1. CDR3 length equals 15 residues. The V segment lost 4 bases and the J segment 7 bases; nucleotides outside the gene matches: 10. Germline values: CDR1 SGHRS, CDR2 YFSETQ. CDR3 sequence reads: CASSDPTGSGEKLFF. Written as DNA, the CDR3 is TGCGCCAGCAGCGACCCGACAGGGTCGGGTGAAAAACTGTTTTTT.

The chain links TRBV6-4 to TRBJ2-3; no reliable D call. The V gene lost 7 bases and the J gene lost 6 bases, with 17 bases spanning the gap. There are 14 residues in the CDR3. Germline CDR1 MRHNA, CDR2 SNTAGT. The DNA of the CDR3 is TGTGCCAGCAAGCCAAACAACTTAGGGGATACGCAGTATTTT. Encoded protein: CASKPNNLGDTQYF.

In regard to this clone: Germline and junction disagree at one end, which may indicate a read error. The chain has TRBV11-2 and TRBJ2-2; no reliable D call. Germline loops: CDR1 SGHAT, CDR2 FQNNGV. CDR3 length: 15 amino acids. The CDR3 loop is CAGSPAQANTGELFF. The CDR3 nucleotides read TGTGCCGGCAGCCCAGCCCAGGCGAACACCGGGGAGCTGTTTTTT.